A single T cell receptor (beta chain) is shown here with its context. Its matching antigen is unknown. Germline CDR1 is KGHSH and CDR2 is LQKENI. V dropped 6 bases and J dropped 1 base, with 10 bases sitting between them. CDR3 size: 14 residues. These data are taken from a study of cytomegalovirus exposure and HLA in healthy donors. General study results and limits: CMV antigen specificity was confirmed in vitro for a few CMV-associated chains. Whilst most TCR sequences proved rare, a subset of public TCRs occurred across many donors.

PCR was performed using 60 Vbeta and 13 Jbeta primers. Repertoires were generated with immunoSEQ multiplex PCR, while TCRdb's copy carries only in-frame clones and drops some. Of roughly 120,000 clones in the sample, 74% were seen once. This chain connects TRBV18 to TRBJ2-1; no definite D call. Source material: PBMCs. This clonotype was sampled from a woman aged 50 to 60 in good health and CMV-seropositive. Here the CDR3 DNA reads TGTGCCAGCTCCAGTATTACATCCTACAATGAGCAGTTCTTC. It specifies CASSSITSYNEQFF.